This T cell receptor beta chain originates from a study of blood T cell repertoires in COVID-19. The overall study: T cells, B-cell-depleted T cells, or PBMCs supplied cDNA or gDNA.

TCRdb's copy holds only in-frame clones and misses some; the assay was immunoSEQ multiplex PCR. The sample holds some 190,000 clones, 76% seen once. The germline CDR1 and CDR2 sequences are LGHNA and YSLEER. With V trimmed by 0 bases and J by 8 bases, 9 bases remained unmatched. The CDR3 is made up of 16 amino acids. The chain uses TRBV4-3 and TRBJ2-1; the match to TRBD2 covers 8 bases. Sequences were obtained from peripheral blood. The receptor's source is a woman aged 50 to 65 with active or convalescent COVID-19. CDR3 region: CASSQDYSGSVDEQFF. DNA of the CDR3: TGCGCCAGCAGCCAAGATTACAGCGGGAGTGTAGATGAGCAGTTCTTC.